Reported below is one T cell receptor beta chain. These data come from a study of sequential checkpoint blockade in melanoma. The repertoire was sequenced with immunoSEQ multiplex PCR; TCRdb's copy has only in-frame clones and lacks some. The table shows 25,000 to 30,000 clones, with 70% to 80% occurring only once. Treatment denoted: randomized to nivolumab then ipilimumab (arm A) or the reverse (arm B). This sample comprised CD8+ T cells sorted from blood (inferred from file names), obtained from a patient given nivolumab and ipilimumab in sequence. The receptor was derived from a human donor with melanoma.

The DNA of the CDR3 is TGTGCCAGCAGTGACGTCAGCGGGGATACGCAGTATTTT. The encoded protein is CASSDVSGDTQYF. The chain links TRBV2 to TRBJ2-3, with a weak D call TRBD2 (6 bases). The CDR3 runs to 13 residues. Trimming cost V 3 bases and J 6 bases, with 10 bases left between them. In germline, CDR1 is SNHLY, CDR2 FYNNEI. The whole variable domain, remainder taken from reference TRBV2 and TRBJ2-3, is EPEVTQTPSHQVTQMGQEVILRCVPISNHLYFYWYRQILGQKVEFLVSFYNNEISEKSEIFDDQFSVERPDGSNFTLKIRSTKLEDSAMYFCASSDVSGDTQYFGPGTRLTVL.